What follows are 7 T cell receptor beta chains derived from one specimen sequenced in a study of immune heterogeneity within non-small cell lung tumors. As template, the study used bulk tumor genomic DNA at 550 to 700 ng per sample. Multiple biopsies spaced far apart were taken from each primary tumor during surgery. Enrolled patients presented with newly diagnosed, previously untreated non-small cell lung cancer and underwent curative surgery. A first 10-cycle multiplex round used 32 V-gene and 13 J-gene primers on TCR beta CDR3. TCRdb processed the multiplex PCR reads anew with MiXCR; each CDR3 protein has one entry. The table records 14,000 to 15,000 distinct CDR3 sequences, roughly 30% of them present only once. The sample consisted of lung tumor tissue. Source of these receptors: a man between 40 and 49 years old with non-small cell lung cancer.

With regard to this clonotype: A much larger clone differs from this one at a single base, so this may be a read error. The rearrangement uses TRBV6-1 and TRBJ2-1; 8 nucleotides line up with TRBD2. V gave up 7 bases and J gave up 1 base; unmatched junction bases: 6. The CDR3 is made up of 15 amino acids. Per the germline V gene, CDR1 is MNHNS and CDR2 is SASEGT. DNA for the CDR3: TGTGCCAGCATAGCGGGATCTGTATCCTACAATGAGCAGTTCTTC. Amino acid sequence: CASIAGSVSYNEQFF.

By frequency in the sample, this clonotype is medium-sized. The genes are TRBV6-4 and TRBJ1-2; D may be TRBD1 (6 bases). Germline loops: CDR1 MRHNA, CDR2 SNTAGT. The CDR3 has 15 amino acids. Deletions cut 3 bases from V and 1 base from J, with 12 bases between. The CDR3 DNA reads TGTGCCAGCAGTGATGGGGGCAGACATAACTATGGCTACACCTTC. Translated, it gives CASSDGGRHNYGYTF.

A note on this clonotype: A single base separates this from a much larger clone, so it may be a read error. The V gene is TRBV27, the J gene TRBJ1-5; D is ambiguous. The CDR3 extends over 15 amino acids. Germline V gives CDR1 MNHEY, CDR2 SMNVEV (reference sequence). The CDR3 DNA sequence: TGTGCCAGCAGTGAAGGGAGGTGGAGCAATCAGCCCCAGAATTTT. Translated, it gives CASSEGRWSNQPQNF.

Turning to this clonotype: It may be a read error: a sequence one base away is much more abundant. The genes are TRBV6-1 and TRBJ2-1, with TRBD1 identical over 7 bases. Germline CDR1 is MNHNS and CDR2 is SASEGT. The CDR3 is 14 residues long. With V trimmed by 6 bases and J by 3 bases, 5 bases remained unmatched. The CDR3 DNA reads TGTGCCAGCAGCCCGGGACAGTACTACAATGAGCAGTTCTTC. Its protein is CASSPGQYYNEQFF.

Worth noting for this clonotype: This may arise from a read error, as a much more abundant clone is one base away. The chain has TRBV12-3 or TRBV12-4 and TRBJ2-5, with TRBD2 as a possible D gene (5 bases). V dropped 2 bases and J dropped 3 bases, with 13 bases sitting between them. The CDR3 consists of 15 residues. CDR3 protein: CASSLKASGKETQYF. CDR3 DNA: TGTGCCAGCAGTTTAAAGGCAAGCGGAAAAGAGACCCAGTACTTC.

This clonotype is labeled medium-sized (0.01 to 0.1%). This rearrangement joins TRBV20-1 to TRBJ1-1; 11 bases are shared with TRBD1. This CDR3 is built from 18 residues. Unmatched junction bases numbered 10, after V lost 0 bases and J lost 1 base. Germline CDR1 reads DFQATT; CDR2 reads SNEGSKA (reference sequence). CDR3 in amino acids: CSARDPLRDRGTNTEAFF. The CDR3 DNA reads as TGCAGTGCTAGAGATCCTTTGAGGGACAGGGGGACGAACACTGAAGCTTTCTTT.

Comment on this clonotype: It may be a read error: a sequence one base away is much more abundant. The rearrangement links TRBV27 to TRBJ1-1, with a tentative D call TRBD1 (5 bases). The CDR3 extends over 13 amino acids. The germline V gene encodes CDR1 MNHEY and CDR2 SMNVEV (reference sequence). CDR3 sequence reads: CANSFGGDTEAFF. Here the CDR3 DNA reads TGTGCCAACAGTTTTGGGGGAGACACTGAAGCTTTCTTT.